This T cell receptor (beta chain) emerged from a study of identical twins. The CDR3 has 16 residues. Germline V gene data show CDR1 as SGHVS and CDR2 as FQNEAQ. V lost 3 bases, J lost 8 bases, and 19 bases lay in between. This clonotype has more than one count but fewer than ten. Addition of a universal primer site occurred through template switching, and cDNA carried unique molecular identifiers. TCRdb called the 5' RACE reads again in MiXCR, with one record for every CDR3 protein. The profile shows some 1,700,000 distinct CDR3 sequences, 25% to 35% of them singletons. Sample: cord blood. This sequence joins TRBV7-8 and TRBJ1-4; D is perhaps TRBD1 (5 bases). The receptor was isolated from a newborn girl in good health. CDR3: CASSFEPGLTEEKLFF. CDR3 nucleotides: TGTGCCAGCAGCTTCGAGCCGGGACTAACGGAAGAAAAACTGTTTTTT.